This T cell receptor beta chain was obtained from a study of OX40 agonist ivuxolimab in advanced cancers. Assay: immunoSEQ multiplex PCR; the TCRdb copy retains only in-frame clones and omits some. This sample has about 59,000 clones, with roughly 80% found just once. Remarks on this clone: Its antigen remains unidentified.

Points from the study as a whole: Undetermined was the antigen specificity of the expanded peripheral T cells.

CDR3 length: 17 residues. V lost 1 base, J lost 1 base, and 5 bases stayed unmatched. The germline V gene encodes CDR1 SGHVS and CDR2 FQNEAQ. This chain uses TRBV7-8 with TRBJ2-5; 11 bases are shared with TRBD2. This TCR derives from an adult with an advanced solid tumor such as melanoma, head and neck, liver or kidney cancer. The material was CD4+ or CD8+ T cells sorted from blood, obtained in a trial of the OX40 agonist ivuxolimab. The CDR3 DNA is TGTGCCAGCAGCTTAGAAGGCGGGACTAGCGGCCAAGAGACCCAGTACTTC. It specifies CASSLEGGTSGQETQYF.